These T cell receptor beta chains were read from a single sample in a study of T-cell memory formation after mild COVID-19. In TCRdb, the 5' RACE reads were re-called with MiXCR into one record per CDR3 protein. Among about 350,000 distinct CDR3 sequences listed, about 15% were seen once. The material sequenced was PBMCs or a T cell subset sorted from them (not recorded which). The receptors stem from a man aged 18 to 30 who had mild COVID-19 (a few samples of this study predate the infection). Cell type and time point are not known. The CDR3 runs from the conserved cysteine through the conserved F or W. The D gene is left open where the match is weak. Where a row states a size, it is once, few, many or the class of an expanded clone; other rows omit it.

>TRBV12-3/TRBV12-4|few|NA|TRBJ1-2
TGTGCCAGCAGTTTGTGGGGTGACTATGGCTACACCTTC
CASSLWGDYGYTF
>TRBV7-2|few|NA|TRBJ2-1
TGTGCCAGCAGCTTAAAGTGGCTACTTGAGCAGTTCTTC
CASSLKWLLEQFF
>TRBV29-1|few|TRBD1|TRBJ2-2
TGCAGCGCAAGGGGACAGGGGGCCCCCGGGGAGCTGTTTTTT
CSARGQGAPGELFF
>TRBV4-1|NA|NA|TRBJ2-3
TGCGCCAGCAACCAACCTAGGGCACGGACAGATACGCAGTATTTT
CASNQPRARTDTQYF
>TRBV2|NA|NA|TRBJ1-1
TGTGCCAGCAGCATAGAACGGAACACTGAAGCTTTCTTT
CASSIERNTEAFF
>TRBV6-5|few|TRBD1|TRBJ2-2
TGTGCCAGCAGGTCACAGGGGGTTGTCACCGGGGAGCTGTTTTTT
CASRSQGVVTGELFF
>TRBV11-2|NA|NA|TRBJ1-5
TGTGCCAGCAGCTTAAGAGGGGGAGTCGGTCAGCCCCAGCATTTT
CASSLRGGVGQPQHF
>TRBV5-1|NA|TRBD2|TRBJ2-1
TGCGCCAGCAGCTTGCTCGAGCTAGCGGGGTTTGATGAGCAGTTCTTC
CASSLLELAGFDEQFF
>TRBV11-2|NA|TRBD2|TRBJ2-5
TGTGCCAGCAGCTTAGGACTAGCGGGGAAGACCCAGTACTTC
CASSLGLAGKTQYF
>TRBV4-2|few|NA|TRBJ2-3
TGTGCCAGCAGCCAAGAGGCGGGGAGCACAGATACGCAGTATTTT
CASSQEAGSTDTQYF
>TRBV20-1|NA|NA|TRBJ1-2
TGCAGTGCCGAGGGGCCTAACTATGGCTACACCTTC
CSAEGPNYGYTF
>TRBV6-5|NA|NA|TRBJ2-3
TGTGCCAGCAGTTACTCCGACTACTACACAGATACGCAGTATTTT
CASSYSDYYTDTQYF
>TRBV20-1|few|TRBD2|TRBJ2-2
TGCAGTGCCCGGCCGGGACTAGCGACCGGGGAGCTGTTTTTT
CSARPGLATGELFF
>TRBV5-1|many|TRBD1|TRBJ1-1
TGCGCCAGCAGCTTGGCAGGGGGAAACACTGAAGCTTTCTTT
CASSLAGGNTEAFF
>TRBV4-1|NA|NA|TRBJ2-6
TGCGCCAGCAGCCAAGACTCCCTTGACAGACTGAGCTCTGGGGCCAACGTCCTGACTTTC
CASSQDSLDRLSSGANVLTF
>TRBV18|NA|NA|TRBJ1-5
TGTGCCAGCTCACCAAGGGATCAGCCCCAGCATTTT
CASSPRDQPQHF
>TRBV20-1|NA|NA|TRBJ2-1
TGCAGTGCTAGGGTGGGGACCGTCTACAATGAGCAGTTCTTC
CSARVGTVYNEQFF
>TRBV29-1|few|TRBD1|TRBJ1-1
TGCAGCGCCTATGACAGGGTCATCTTCACTGAAGCTTTCTTT
CSAYDRVIFTEAFF
>TRBV7-9|NA|NA|TRBJ2-5
TGTGCCAGCAGCTTAGCGGCAGGGCGAGAGACCCAGTACTTC
CASSLAAGRETQYF
>TRBV7-2|many|TRBD1|TRBJ1-3
TGTGCCAGCAGCCGATCGCCCGGGACAGCTGGAAACACCATATATTTT
CASSRSPGTAGNTIYF
>TRBV3-1|few|TRBD2|TRBJ2-5
TGTGCCAGCAGCCAAGAGTCTAGCGGGGACCAAGAGACCCAGTACTTC
CASSQESSGDQETQYF
>TRBV10-3|NA|NA|TRBJ2-4
TGTGCCATCAGTGAAGGGCAGGTTGAAGCCAAAAACATTCAGTACTTC
CAISEGQVEAKNIQYF